This T cell receptor beta chain was documented in a study of cytotoxic CD8 clonotypes in ibrutinib-treated CLL (dated by TCRdb to the early 2020s). A note on the overall study: The cohort was composed of about a dozen relapsed/refractory and about 16 treatment-naive patients; IGHV unmutated status was identified in some 17 patients. Response samples were obtained after a median of 12 months of treatment, with a range of about 6 to 40 months. Cryopreserved peripheral blood mononuclear cells were obtained prior to treatment, at the time of response, and at either disease progression or sustained remission. Partial responses were observed in about 25 patients and complete responses in 2; after a median follow-up of roughly 62 months, remission was maintained in approximately 14 patients and progression was observed in about twelve. Every sample from remission and from progressive disease was obtained while the patients were still on ibrutinib. On average, each sample had hundreds of thousands of productive templates and 94,082 productive rearrangements. Of the approximately 90 participants in the trial, about two dozen had longitudinal samples available.

What the work shows at the level of the full study, not this receptor alone: Clonality increased at ibrutinib response, stayed stable in sustained remission, and fell back toward baseline at progression. Baseline clonality exceeded that of age-matched healthy donors and correlated strongly with circulating CD8+ T-cell counts. Lymph node repertoires were not examined, and the timing of sampling was not matched between patients in sustained remission and those whose disease progressed. Public clonotypes were rare and either shrank or stayed stable during treatment, and the rise in clonality at ibrutinib response reflected expansion of private clonotypes.

With regard to this clone: No cognate antigen has been identified for it. Base qualities are not recorded, but no much larger clone differs from it by a single base.

The time point label for this specimen denotes: about twelve months on ibrutinib. Approximately 2 micrograms of genomic DNA were extracted from cryopreserved PBMCs for TCR beta library preparation. High-throughput TCR beta sequencing was performed on longitudinal blood samples from CLL patients receiving ibrutinib monotherapy. The patients took part in an open-label, single-center phase 2 trial of ibrutinib monotherapy. The goal of deep resolution MiSeq sequencing was a depth between 1 in 1 million and 1 in 200,000 T cells, and coverage averaged 10x per clonotype. TCR beta libraries were generated with the immunoSEQ hsTCRB Kit. The study's processing was this. Data were analyzed with ImmunoSEQ Data Assistant and ImmunoSEQ Analyzer, with V, D and J genes assigned per IMGT definitions. Clonality, with values ranging from 0 to 1, was calculated as one minus the normalized Shannon entropy of productive rearrangement frequencies. Only overrepresented clonotypes making up at least 0.05% of the repertoire of each patient were included in the public clonotype analysis. Thirteen age-matched healthy donor repertoires from immuneACCESS were used as controls for clonality. In TCRdb, the immuneACCESS table is reduced to in-frame sequences with V and J assigned. These tables do not hold every clone; where another copy was compared, an unresolved V gene accounts for under half, and the others remain unexplained. V and J calls and clone size are those listed in that table; D and trimming were worked out from the DNA. This sample lists some 80,000 clones; about 76% were detected once. The top ten hold 4% to 5.5% of the sample.

Via the germline V gene, CDR1 is MNHNS and CDR2 SASEGT. The germline V and J ends show losses of 4 bases and 6 bases respectively, and no gene match explains 11 bases of the junction. Spanning cysteine to phenylalanine, the CDR3 consists of 16 amino acids. Kept here is only the CDR3 DNA, which spans 48 bases and is read in frame from base 1. This receptor was obtained from a human donor with chronic lymphocytic leukemia. The sample was PBMCs, taken after 12 months of ibrutinib treatment. The V and J segments used are TRBV6-1 and TRBJ1-4; the central 7 bases match TRBD1. The nucleotide sequence reads TGTGCCAGCAGTGCAGGGGGTCCCAGGGGGGATGAAAAACTGTTTTTT. The translation is CASSAGGPRGDEKLFF.